This TCR beta chain was recovered during a study of cytomegalovirus exposure and HLA in healthy donors. As for the study in general: Earlier, 110 million or so unique TCR beta sequences were recovered from about 200 million T cells by an analysis.

Overall study findings and caveats: Most TCR beta V segments were productive about 90% or about 30% of the time in an earlier analysis.

Amplification used 60 Vbeta primers and 13 Jbeta primers. Clones were read by immunoSEQ multiplex PCR, and TCRdb kept only the in-frame ones, dropping some. The table shows some 90,000 clones, with roughly 70% occurring only once. Concerning this clone itself: Its target is unknown. Its ends do not fully match the called genes, so a read error is possible.

The sample taken for sequencing was PBMCs. This TCR came from a man between 50 and 59 years old in good health and CMV-seronegative.

The CDR3, as DNA: TGTGCTAGCAGCAGAGACAGAGAAGCCGAAGCTTTCTTT. Translated: CASSRDREAEAFF. The chain has TRBV7-7 and TRBJ1-1; D is perhaps TRBD1 (5 bases). The CDR3 has 13 residues. Germline lookup yields CDR1 SSHAT and CDR2 FNYEAQ (reference sequence).